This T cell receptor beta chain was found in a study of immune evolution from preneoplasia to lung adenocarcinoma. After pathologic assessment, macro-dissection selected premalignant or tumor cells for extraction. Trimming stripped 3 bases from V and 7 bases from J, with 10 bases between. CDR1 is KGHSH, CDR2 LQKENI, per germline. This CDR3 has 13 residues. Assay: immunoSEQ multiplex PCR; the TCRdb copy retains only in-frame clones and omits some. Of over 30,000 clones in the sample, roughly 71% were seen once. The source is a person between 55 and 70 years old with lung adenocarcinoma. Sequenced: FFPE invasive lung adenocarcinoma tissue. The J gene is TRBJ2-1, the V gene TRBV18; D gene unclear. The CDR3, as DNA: TGTGCCAGCTCACCGTCTTCGCCTAATGAGCAGTTCTTC. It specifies CASSPSSPNEQFF.